Reported below is one TCR beta chain. The antigen is undetermined. These data come from a study of T cell repertoires in cytomegalovirus infection. Study background: Selection of CMV epitopes for the study included recently identified HLA-C-restricted and well-studied HLA-B-restricted ones. Public TCR beta signature analysis indicated the presence of both CMV infection and matching HLA type.

Trimming stripped 7 bases from V and 6 bases from J, with 13 bases between. The CDR3 spans 13 residues. The V gene's germline CDR1 is MNHEY and CDR2 SVGEGT. Findings and caveats of the study: CMV-specific HLA-C-restricted TCR beta clonotypes dominated the ex vivo response. People with CMV and the relevant HLA were identified by cumulative public TCR beta family frequency.

A single record per CDR3 protein comes from TCRdb applying MiXCR to the reads. The table records under 850,000 distinct CDR3 sequences, 30% to 35% of them present only once. The starting material was cultured PBMCs, obtained from culture after CMV antigen stimulation. The chain is built from TRBV6-2 or TRBV6-3 and TRBJ2-1; D uncertain. The TCR was taken from a human donor in good health (CMV status not recorded). Some clones in this sample may be carry-over from other donors' samples. The DNA for the CDR3 is TGTGCCAGCATTACAACTCGTTCCAATGAGCAGTTCTTC. Translated: CASITTRSNEQFF.